This paragraph reports one T cell receptor beta chain. These data belong to a study of siplizumab effects on memory and regulatory T cells. This table comes from immunoSEQ multiplex PCR, and its TCRdb copy is limited to in-frame clones, with some not included. Among around 110,000 clones listed, 90% to 95% were seen once. CDR1 and CDR2 (germline): SGHRS, YFSETQ. The V end lost 0 bases, the J end lost 2 bases, and 8 bases lay between the germline ends. This CDR3 is built from 14 residues. The source material was non-Treg CD4+ T cells sorted from blood. This TCR came from a human donor in good health. The chain recombines TRBV5-1 with TRBJ1-2; D unclear. The CDR3 DNA sequence: TGCGCCAGCAGCTTGGATACAAGCAACTATGGCTACACCTTC. This codes for CASSLDTSNYGYTF.